The text below deals with one T cell receptor (beta chain). Its antigen is undetermined. The source of the sample is a study of tumor-infiltrating lymphocytes in primary liver carcinoma. Turning to the study itself: Among the tumors, stages were T1-T3 N0M0 and sizes about 4 to 11 cm. Study-wide results and caveats: Tumor-adjacent and tumor-blood pairs overlapped less than tumor region pairs did.

The approximately 17-32 mg bulk tissue piece was not sorted before simultaneous RNA and DNA extraction. Without exception, tumor samples held over 80% viable tumor cells. V dropped 10 bases and J dropped 0; count of bases not matched to a gene: 18. Per germline, CDR1 LGHNT and CDR2 FRNRAP. The CDR3 has 18 amino acids. Making TCR beta cDNA involved approximately 510 ng total RNA and a constant-region primer. It was through three nested multiplex PCR rounds of slightly modified ARM-PCR that TCR beta libraries arose. TRBV1-TRBV30 forward primers paired with a C-beta reverse primer drove the first two PCR rounds, about 11 cycles each. TCRdb re-derived calls from the multiplex PCR reads in MiXCR, one entry per CDR3 protein. This sample has about 97,000 distinct CDR3 sequences, with about 70% found just once.

The sequencing input was liver tumor tissue from sampling region 2. Sample subset: tumor region T2, inferior pole. This receptor was identified in a woman aged 60-75 years with primary liver carcinoma and hepatitis B virus infection. The chain is built from TRBV12-5 and TRBJ2-1; 7 bases fit TRBD2. CDR3 in amino acids: CANGPHGGRGSSYNEQFF. The CDR3 DNA reads TGTGCTAATGGCCCGCACGGCGGGAGAGGTAGCTCCTACAATGAGCAGTTCTTC. Full variable domain (remainder filled in from reference TRBV12-5 and TRBJ2-1): DARVTQTPRHKVTEMGQEVTMRCQPILGHNTVFWYRQTMMQGLELLAYFRNRAPLDDSGMPKDRFSAEMPDATLATLKIQPSEPRDSAVYFCANGPHGGRGSSYNEQFFGPGTRLTVL.